The clone carrying this T cell receptor beta chain was found many times. The antigen remains undetermined. There are 14 residues in the CDR3. The germline V gene has CDR1 SGHVS and CDR2 FQNEAQ. Trimming removed 3 bases from V and 7 bases from J; junction bases left unmatched: 7. This sample was taken from a study of T cells in Graves' hyperthyroidism and ophthalmopathy. Study findings and constraints: Most thyroid clonotypes that were expanded above 0.001 also turned up in blood. By a 13 V-J model, ophthalmopathy was set apart from stable hyperthyroidism.

There were TCR beta CDR3 regions amplified from RNA transcripts. During a first-round RT-PCR of the TCR CDR3, the HTBI primer set was used. A single record per CDR3 protein comes from TCRdb applying MiXCR to the multiplex PCR reads. Among hundreds of thousands of distinct CDR3 sequences listed, just over 35% were seen once. Hyperthyroidism had been newly diagnosed in patients aged 18 to 65, and its duration was under 2 months. Patients were excluded for uncontrolled infection, other autoimmune disease, pregnancy or lactation. This chain uses TRBV7-8 with TRBJ2-5, with TRBD2 matching over 8 bases. The origin of this receptor is a woman in her forties with Graves' hyperthyroidism. Sequencing input: blood. CDR3: CASSFIIGGGTQYF. Written as DNA, the CDR3 is TGTGCCAGCAGCTTTATAATCGGGGGGGGGACCCAGTACTTC.